These 10 T cell receptor beta chains were sequenced from one sample in a study of metastatic and nonmetastatic thyroid tumors. All patients were treatment-naive before thyroid surgery. TCRdb reprocessed the PCR reads via MiXCR. The table has 8,000 to 10,000 clones, approximately 30% seen once. Sample: adjacent normal tissue. The receptor set was obtained from a female donor with papillary thyroid cancer or a benign thyroid nodule (not recorded which). Some clones in this sample may be carry-over from other donors' samples.

This sequence joins TRBV9 and TRBJ2-2, with 10 bases fitting TRBD2. V lost 3 bases to trimming and J lost 1 base; unmatched junction nucleotides: 9. CDR1 and CDR2 from the germline V gene are SGDLS and YYNGEE. The length of the CDR3 is 18 residues. The CDR3 reads CASSGGGGLAENTGELFF. The CDR3 region has the DNA TGTGCCAGCAGCGGCGGAGGCGGACTAGCGGAGAACACCGGGGAGCTGTTTTTT.

This clone appeared many times. The chain links TRBV18 to TRBJ2-3; tentatively, D is TRBD2 (6 bases). Germline CDR1 is KGHSH and CDR2 is LQKENI. The ends were cut back, 7 bases at V and 3 bases at J, with 17 bases in the middle. The CDR3 runs 15 residues. Here the CDR3 DNA reads TGTGCCAGCTTCGCAACTAGCCCGTTAACAGATACGCAGTATTTT. Translated, it gives CASFATSPLTDTQYF.

With regard to this clone: At one boundary the junction diverges from the germline segment, which might be a read error. The chain is built from TRBV5-1 and TRBJ2-5, with D possibly TRBD1 on 6 matching bases. The CDR3 sequence is 13 residues long. CDR1 and CDR2 from the germline V gene are SGHRS and YFSETQ. The CDR3 is CASGLGQGETQYF. In DNA, the CDR3 is TGCGCCAGCGGCTTGGGGCAGGGGGAGACCCAGTACTTC.

This clone ranks as medium-sized. This chain connects TRBV20-1 to TRBJ2-7; TRBD2 might be the D (6 bases). The CDR3 covers 14 residues. Germline V gene data show CDR1 as DFQATT and CDR2 as SNEGSKA (reference sequence). The ends were cut back, 0 bases at V and 8 bases at J, with 17 bases in the middle. CDR3 region: CSAREAGGHTKQYF. CDR3 in DNA: TGCAGTGCTAGAGAAGCGGGCGGGCATACGAAGCAGTACTTC.

This clone was seen a few times. The rearrangement uses TRBV10-1 and TRBJ2-1; 12 bases are a match to TRBD2. The length of the CDR3 is 16 residues. Per the germline V gene, CDR1 is WNHNN and CDR2 is SYGVQD (reference sequence). Trimming removed 8 bases from V and 13 bases from J; junction bases left unmatched: 18. The CDR3 bases are TGCGCCAGCGGTGTAGCCGGGACTAGCGGGTACAATTATCAGTTCTTC. This translates into CASGVAGTSGYNYQFF.

The chain uses TRBV6-2 or TRBV6-3 and TRBJ1-2, with D tentatively TRBD1 (6 bases). The V and J ends lost 2 bases and 3 bases respectively, with 7 bases between them. The CDR3 runs to 13 residues. The germline gives CDR1 MNHEY, CDR2 SVGEGT. The CDR3 region has the DNA TGTGCCAGCAGTTACCCAGGGGACTATGGCTACACCTTC. It translates to CASSYPGDYGYTF.

This clone is termed large. J is TRBJ2-7 and V is TRBV4-1, with TRBD2 identical over 7 bases. Germline CDR1 reads MGHRA; CDR2 reads YSYEKL. The CDR3 is 18 amino acids. V shed 0 bases, J shed 1 base, and the junction held 12 bases outside the gene matches. CDR3 protein: CASSQDRASAGESYEQYF. The DNA for the CDR3 is TGCGCCAGCAGCCAAGATCGGGCTAGCGCGGGAGAATCCTACGAGCAGTACTTC.

As concerns this clone: This may be a read error: a much more frequent sequence differs by one nucleotide. The rearrangement joins TRBV20-1 to TRBJ2-3; the D gene could be TRBD1 or TRBD2 (6 bases each). Germline loops: CDR1 DFQATT, CDR2 SNEGSKA (reference sequence). This CDR3 is 14 amino acids long. Deletions cut 4 bases from V and 0 bases from J, with 11 bases between. The CDR3 DNA reads as TGCAGTGCTACCTCGGGGGCTAGCACAGATACGCAGTATTTT. This gives the protein CSATSGASTDTQYF.

This CDR3 reads CASSRQGHSNQPQHF. Here the CDR3 DNA reads TGTGCCAGCAGTCGGCAGGGACATAGCAATCAGCCCCAGCATTTT. This chain joins TRBV6-1 and TRBJ1-5; tentatively, D is TRBD1 (6 bases). The CDR3 consists of 15 residues. Germline V gives CDR1 MNHNS, CDR2 SASEGT. V gave up 5 bases and J gave up 0 bases, with 11 bases separating them.

J is TRBJ2-7 and V is TRBV18; TRBD1 aligns across 8 bases. Germline loops: CDR1 KGHSH, CDR2 LQKENI. This CDR3 is 15 amino acids long. V lost 4 bases to trimming and J lost 2 bases; unmatched junction nucleotides: 7. The CDR3 bases are TGTGCCAGCTCACTTGGACAGGGAGAGCCCTACGAGCAGTACTTC. It encodes CASSLGQGEPYEQYF.